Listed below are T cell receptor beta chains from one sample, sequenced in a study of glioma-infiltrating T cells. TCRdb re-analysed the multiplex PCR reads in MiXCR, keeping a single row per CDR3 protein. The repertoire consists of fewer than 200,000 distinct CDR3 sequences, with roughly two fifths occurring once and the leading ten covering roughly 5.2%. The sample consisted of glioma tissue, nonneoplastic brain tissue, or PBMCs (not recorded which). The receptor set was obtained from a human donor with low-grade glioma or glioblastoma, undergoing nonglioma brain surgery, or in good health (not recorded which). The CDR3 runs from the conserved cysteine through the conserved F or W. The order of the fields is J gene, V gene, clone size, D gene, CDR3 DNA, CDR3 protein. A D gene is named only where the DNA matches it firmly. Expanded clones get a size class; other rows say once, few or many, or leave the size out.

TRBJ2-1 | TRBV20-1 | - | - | TGCAGTGCGGACTTGAATGAGCCGTTCTTC | CSADLNEPFF
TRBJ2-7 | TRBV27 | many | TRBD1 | TGTGCCAGCAGTTTAGGTTCCGGGACAGCATCCTACGAGCAGTACTTC | CASSLGSGTASYEQYF
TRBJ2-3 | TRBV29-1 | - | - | TGCAGCGTTGAGGCAGTTACTAGCACAGATACGCAGTATTTT | CSVEAVTSTDTQYF
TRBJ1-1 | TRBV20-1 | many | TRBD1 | TGCAGTGCTGGGGGGACAGGGGGCACGAACACTGAAGCTTTCTTT | CSAGGTGGTNTEAFF
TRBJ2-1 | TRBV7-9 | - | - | TGTGCCAGCAGCTTAACCACAGGGAAAAACTACAATGAGCAGTTCTTC | CASSLTTGKNYNEQFF
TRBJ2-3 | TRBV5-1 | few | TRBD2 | TGCGCCAGCACCTTGGACCAAGCGGGAGTTTCAGATACGCAGTATTTT | CASTLDQAGVSDTQYF
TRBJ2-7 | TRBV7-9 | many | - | TGTGCCAGCAGCCTCGGGCGAGACGAGCAGTACTTC | CASSLGRDEQYF
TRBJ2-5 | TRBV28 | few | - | TGTGCCAGCAGTTTTTTTAGGGGCCGAGAGACCCAGTACTTC | CASSFFRGRETQYF
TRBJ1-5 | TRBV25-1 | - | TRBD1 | TGTGCCAGCAGTTATTGGGACAGCGATAATCAGCCCCAGCATTTT | CASSYWDSDNQPQHF
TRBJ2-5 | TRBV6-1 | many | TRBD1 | TGTGCCAGCAGTGAACCTACAGGGGGCCTACAAGAGACCCAGTACTTC | CASSEPTGGLQETQYF